The present T cell receptor beta chain was sequenced within a study of early T cells in non-severe SARS-CoV-2 infection. On the study more broadly: With bulk RNA from unsorted whole blood as input, sequencing yielded unpaired chains.

The TCR library protocol attached unique molecular identifiers to the individual cDNA molecules. TCRdb recomputed calls from the 5' RACE reads with MiXCR, one row per CDR3 protein. The profile shows about 69,000 distinct CDR3 sequences, 12% of them singletons. Trimming at V came to 4 bases and at J to 3 bases, leaving 8 bases not matched to a gene. This CDR3 contains 15 residues. CDR1 and CDR2 from the germline V gene are SGHRS and YFSETQ. The study, taken as a whole, reports: Private and CD4 specificities were missed by VDJdb matching, skewed to anti-spike CD8.

In the case of this clonotype: As yet, its antigen is unknown.

The clonotype was recovered from an adult who was a healthcare worker with PCR-confirmed SARS-CoV-2 infection or an uninfected control (not recorded which). The specimen was whole blood. The V call is TRBV5-1, the J call TRBJ1-1; 8 positions match TRBD1. The chain's CDR3 is CASSTGQGGDTEAFF. The CDR3 DNA follows: TGCGCCAGCAGCACTGGACAGGGCGGCGACACTGAAGCTTTCTTT.